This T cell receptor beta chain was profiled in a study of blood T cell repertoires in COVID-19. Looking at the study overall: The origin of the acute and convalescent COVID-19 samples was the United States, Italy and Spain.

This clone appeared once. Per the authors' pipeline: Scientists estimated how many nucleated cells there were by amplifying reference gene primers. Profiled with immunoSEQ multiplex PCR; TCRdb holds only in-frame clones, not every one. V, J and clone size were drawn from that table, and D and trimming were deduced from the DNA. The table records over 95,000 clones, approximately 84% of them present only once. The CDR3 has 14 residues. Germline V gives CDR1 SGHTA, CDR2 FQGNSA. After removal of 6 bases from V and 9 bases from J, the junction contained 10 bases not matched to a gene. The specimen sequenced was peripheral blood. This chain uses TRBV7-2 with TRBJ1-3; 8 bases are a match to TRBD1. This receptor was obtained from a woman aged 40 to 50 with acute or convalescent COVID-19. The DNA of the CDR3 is TGTGCCAGCAGGTCAGGGGGCTCCAGGAGCACCATATATTTT. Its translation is CASRSGGSRSTIYF.